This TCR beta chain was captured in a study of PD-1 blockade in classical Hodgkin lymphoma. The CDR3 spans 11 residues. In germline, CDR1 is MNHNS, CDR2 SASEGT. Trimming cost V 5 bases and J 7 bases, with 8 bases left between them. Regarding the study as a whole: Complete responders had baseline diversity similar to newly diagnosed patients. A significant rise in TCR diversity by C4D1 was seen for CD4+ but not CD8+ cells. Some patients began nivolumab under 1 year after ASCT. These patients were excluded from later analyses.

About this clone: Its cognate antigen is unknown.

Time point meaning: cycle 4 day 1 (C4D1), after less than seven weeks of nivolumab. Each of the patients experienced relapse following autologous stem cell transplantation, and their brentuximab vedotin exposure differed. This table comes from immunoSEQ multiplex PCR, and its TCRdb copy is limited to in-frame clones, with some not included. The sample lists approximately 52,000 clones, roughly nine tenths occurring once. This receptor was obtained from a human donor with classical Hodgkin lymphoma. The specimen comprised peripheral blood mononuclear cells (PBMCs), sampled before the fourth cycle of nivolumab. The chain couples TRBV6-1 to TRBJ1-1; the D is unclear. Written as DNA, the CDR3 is TGTGCCAGCAGTTATGGGAGTGAAGCTTTCTTT. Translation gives CASSYGSEAFF.